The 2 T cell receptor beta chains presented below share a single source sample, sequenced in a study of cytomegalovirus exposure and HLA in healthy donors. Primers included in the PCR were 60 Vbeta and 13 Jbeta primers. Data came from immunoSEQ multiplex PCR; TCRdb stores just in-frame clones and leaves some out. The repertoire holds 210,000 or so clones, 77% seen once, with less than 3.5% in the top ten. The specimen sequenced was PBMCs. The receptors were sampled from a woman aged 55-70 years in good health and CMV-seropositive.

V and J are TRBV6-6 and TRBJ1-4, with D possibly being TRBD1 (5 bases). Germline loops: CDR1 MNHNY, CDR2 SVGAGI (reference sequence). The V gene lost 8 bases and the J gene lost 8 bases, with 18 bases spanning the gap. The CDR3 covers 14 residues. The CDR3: CASGRGGSEEKLFF. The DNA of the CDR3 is TGTGCCAGCGGCCGTGGGGGGAGCGAAGAAAAACTGTTTTTT.

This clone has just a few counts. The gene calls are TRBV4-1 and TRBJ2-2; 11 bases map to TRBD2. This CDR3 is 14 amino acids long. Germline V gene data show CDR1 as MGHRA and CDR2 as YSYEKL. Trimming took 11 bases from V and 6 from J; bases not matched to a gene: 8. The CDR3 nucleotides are TGCGCCGTCGGGACTAGCGGACATCCCGGGGAGCTGTTTTTT. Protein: CAVGTSGHPGELFF.